The clone carrying this T cell receptor beta chain qualifies as medium-sized. Its antigen is unidentified. Only in-frame clones appear in the TCRdb table, and some are missing; sequencing was by immunoSEQ multiplex PCR. The table lists some 98,000 clones, roughly 80% of them singletons. This specimen comes from a study of OX40 agonist ivuxolimab in advanced cancers. As for the study in general: The dose-escalation cohort had hepatocellular carcinoma, melanoma, renal cell or head and neck cancer. Of mixed ages from 23 to 79 and averaging about 56 years, the group was roughly 85% male. Findings and caveats of the study: Also showing low normalized T-cell clonal expansion were some of the nonresponders. Doses of 0.1 to 3.0 mg/kg were accompanied by clonal expansion of CD4+ and CD8+ blood T cells by week 6.

The material was CD4+ or CD8+ T cells sorted from blood, obtained in a trial of the OX40 agonist ivuxolimab. This TCR derives from an adult with an advanced solid tumor such as melanoma, head and neck, liver or kidney cancer.

The CDR3 region is CASTITLGTGELFF. CDR3 bases: TGTGCCAGCACCATAACCTTGGGAACCGGGGAGCTGTTTTTT. The rearrangement uses TRBV6-5 and TRBJ2-2, with D unclear. The germline V and J ends were trimmed by 7 bases and 5 bases, with 14 bases remaining between them. This CDR3 region has 14 residues. Germline CDR1 MNHEY, CDR2 SVGAGI.